A selection of T cell receptor beta chains follows, all from one sample in a study of T-cell reconstitution after alpha-beta-depleted transplantation in children. Each CDR3 protein is one row after TCRdb ran MiXCR on the PCR reads. Among 200,000 to 250,000 distinct CDR3 sequences listed, approximately 11% were seen once. The material was PBMCs, obtained before TCRalphabeta/CD19-depleted stem cell transplant. The receptors come from a child in the first two years of life with acute myeloid leukemia, due to receive a stem cell transplant. Each CDR3 is given without its conserved first and last residue. A D gene is named only where the DNA matches it firmly.

V gene	D gene	CDR3 length	J gene	CDR3 protein
TRBV7-7	TRBD2	15	TRBJ2-1	ASSLGVAGGNYNEQF
TRBV7-9	-	12	TRBJ2-2	ASTPNRQTGELF
TRBV7-2	-	9	TRBJ2-7	ASSGLYEQY
TRBV3-1	-	14	TRBJ1-1	ASSRPARGRYTEAF
TRBV7-2	TRBD1	13	TRBJ1-2	ASSLASGRGHGYT
TRBV18	-	12	TRBJ2-3	ASSLQGPRDTQY
TRBV30	-	11	TRBJ2-7	AWSVQTNYEQY
TRBV27	TRBD2	13	TRBJ2-7	ASSLQLAGVNEQY
TRBV2	-	14	TRBJ2-6	ASSPAGFSGANVLT
TRBV28	-	12	TRBJ1-2	ASRFSQGLGGYT
TRBV29-1	-	10	TRBJ2-7	SVGRDNYEQY
TRBV29-1	-	9	TRBJ2-7	SVASSYEQY
TRBV5-6	TRBD1	9	TRBJ1-1	ASSSTGLAF
TRBV28	TRBD1	13	TRBJ2-7	ASSYVGQASYEQY
TRBV6-1	-	12	TRBJ2-7	ASIRAGFRNEQY
TRBV7-9	-	12	TRBJ2-7	ASSAREALYEQY
TRBV20-1	-	9	TRBJ2-2	SALSTGELF
TRBV27	-	11	TRBJ1-2	ASRRDGNYGYT
TRBV7-9	-	12	TRBJ2-3	ASRGHRVTDTQY
TRBV12-3/TRBV12-4	TRBD1	14	TRBJ1-2	ASSGTGHHLNYGYT
TRBV30	-	11	TRBJ2-3	AWSVSAADTQY
TRBV12-3/TRBV12-4	-	13	TRBJ1-4	ASSLALPRVEKLF
TRBV12-3/TRBV12-4	-	11	TRBJ2-5	ASSAREQETQY
TRBV20-1	-	10	TRBJ1-1	SARDFRSEAF
TRBV7-2	-	9	TRBJ2-5	ASSWRETQY
TRBV20-1	-	8	TRBJ2-5	SAKEETQY
TRBV24-1	-	10	TRBJ1-2	ATSEGNYGYT
TRBV19	TRBD1	14	TRBJ1-5	ASSIDGTGDGQPQH
TRBV12-3/TRBV12-4	TRBD1	14	TRBJ1-2	ASSYDRGPGNYGYT
TRBV2	TRBD1	13	TRBJ1-5	ASSEQGAGNQPQH
TRBV25-1	-	12	TRBJ2-5	ASSDPRLMETQY
TRBV4-3	TRBD1	14	TRBJ1-3	ASSNPRGSSGNTIY
TRBV20-1	TRBD2	14	TRBJ2-3	SATRAQREGLDTQY
TRBV12-3/TRBV12-4	-	13	TRBJ2-5	ASSSSGTGVQTQY
TRBV27	TRBD1	12	TRBJ1-4	ASSLRGRLEKLF
TRBV5-1	TRBD1	12	TRBJ2-2	ASSSQGDTGELF
TRBV12-3/TRBV12-4	-	10	TRBJ1-5	ASSPTPGPQH
TRBV6-1	TRBD2	13	TRBJ2-7	ASRSGGGDSGEQY
TRBV5-3	TRBD2	15	TRBJ2-7	AFPQGNLAGDPYEQY
TRBV5-6	-	13	TRBJ1-4	ASSIGGENNEKLF
TRBV9	-	12	TRBJ1-1	ASSVGGINTEAF
TRBV29-1	-	12	TRBJ1-5	SPRDLVIYRPQH
TRBV28	-	11	TRBJ2-1	ASSFSRNNEQF
TRBV12-3/TRBV12-4	-	12	TRBJ2-7	ASSLRDLRHEQY
TRBV28	-	12	TRBJ1-6	ASTKGGQNSPLH
TRBV29-1	-	12	TRBJ2-6	SVSGLPGANVLT
TRBV29-1	TRBD1	14	TRBJ2-6	SVEDPRGPGANVLT
TRBV28	-	11	TRBJ2-6	ASRDSGANVLT
TRBV12-3/TRBV12-4	-	12	TRBJ2-1	ASSGASSYNEQF
TRBV20-1	-	10	TRBJ1-2	SARDWHYGYT
TRBV7-9	-	13	TRBJ1-4	ASSWRGGTNEKLF
TRBV5-5	-	9	TRBJ2-7	ASSLYREQY
TRBV5-1	TRBD2	12	TRBJ2-1	ASSSGLAEGEQF
TRBV2	-	11	TRBJ2-7	ASRSGMSYEQY
TRBV12-3/TRBV12-4	-	12	TRBJ1-1	ASTQGFSNTEAF
TRBV12-3/TRBV12-4	-	13	TRBJ1-2	ASSSRDTLNYGYT
TRBV20-1	-	14	TRBJ2-7	SASTFRGTRAYEQY
TRBV4-3	-	12	TRBJ1-1	ASSQVNGNTEAF
TRBV27	-	15	TRBJ2-3	ASSLEGPRVRTDTQY